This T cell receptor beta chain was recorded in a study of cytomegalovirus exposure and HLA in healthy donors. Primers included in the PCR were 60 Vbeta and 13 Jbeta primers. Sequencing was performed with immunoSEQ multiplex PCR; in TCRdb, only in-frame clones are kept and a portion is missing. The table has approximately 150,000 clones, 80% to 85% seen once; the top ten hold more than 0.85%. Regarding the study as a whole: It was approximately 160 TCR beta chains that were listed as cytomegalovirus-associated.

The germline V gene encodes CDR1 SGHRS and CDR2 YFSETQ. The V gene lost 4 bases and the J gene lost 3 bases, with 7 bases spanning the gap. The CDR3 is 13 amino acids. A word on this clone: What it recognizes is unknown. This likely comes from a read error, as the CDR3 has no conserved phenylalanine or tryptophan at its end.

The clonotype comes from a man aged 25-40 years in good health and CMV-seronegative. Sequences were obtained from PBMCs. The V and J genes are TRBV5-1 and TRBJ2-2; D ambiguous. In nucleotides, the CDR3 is TGCGCCAGCAGCGGTGATCACACCGGGGAGCTGTTTCTT. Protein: CASSGDHTGELFL.